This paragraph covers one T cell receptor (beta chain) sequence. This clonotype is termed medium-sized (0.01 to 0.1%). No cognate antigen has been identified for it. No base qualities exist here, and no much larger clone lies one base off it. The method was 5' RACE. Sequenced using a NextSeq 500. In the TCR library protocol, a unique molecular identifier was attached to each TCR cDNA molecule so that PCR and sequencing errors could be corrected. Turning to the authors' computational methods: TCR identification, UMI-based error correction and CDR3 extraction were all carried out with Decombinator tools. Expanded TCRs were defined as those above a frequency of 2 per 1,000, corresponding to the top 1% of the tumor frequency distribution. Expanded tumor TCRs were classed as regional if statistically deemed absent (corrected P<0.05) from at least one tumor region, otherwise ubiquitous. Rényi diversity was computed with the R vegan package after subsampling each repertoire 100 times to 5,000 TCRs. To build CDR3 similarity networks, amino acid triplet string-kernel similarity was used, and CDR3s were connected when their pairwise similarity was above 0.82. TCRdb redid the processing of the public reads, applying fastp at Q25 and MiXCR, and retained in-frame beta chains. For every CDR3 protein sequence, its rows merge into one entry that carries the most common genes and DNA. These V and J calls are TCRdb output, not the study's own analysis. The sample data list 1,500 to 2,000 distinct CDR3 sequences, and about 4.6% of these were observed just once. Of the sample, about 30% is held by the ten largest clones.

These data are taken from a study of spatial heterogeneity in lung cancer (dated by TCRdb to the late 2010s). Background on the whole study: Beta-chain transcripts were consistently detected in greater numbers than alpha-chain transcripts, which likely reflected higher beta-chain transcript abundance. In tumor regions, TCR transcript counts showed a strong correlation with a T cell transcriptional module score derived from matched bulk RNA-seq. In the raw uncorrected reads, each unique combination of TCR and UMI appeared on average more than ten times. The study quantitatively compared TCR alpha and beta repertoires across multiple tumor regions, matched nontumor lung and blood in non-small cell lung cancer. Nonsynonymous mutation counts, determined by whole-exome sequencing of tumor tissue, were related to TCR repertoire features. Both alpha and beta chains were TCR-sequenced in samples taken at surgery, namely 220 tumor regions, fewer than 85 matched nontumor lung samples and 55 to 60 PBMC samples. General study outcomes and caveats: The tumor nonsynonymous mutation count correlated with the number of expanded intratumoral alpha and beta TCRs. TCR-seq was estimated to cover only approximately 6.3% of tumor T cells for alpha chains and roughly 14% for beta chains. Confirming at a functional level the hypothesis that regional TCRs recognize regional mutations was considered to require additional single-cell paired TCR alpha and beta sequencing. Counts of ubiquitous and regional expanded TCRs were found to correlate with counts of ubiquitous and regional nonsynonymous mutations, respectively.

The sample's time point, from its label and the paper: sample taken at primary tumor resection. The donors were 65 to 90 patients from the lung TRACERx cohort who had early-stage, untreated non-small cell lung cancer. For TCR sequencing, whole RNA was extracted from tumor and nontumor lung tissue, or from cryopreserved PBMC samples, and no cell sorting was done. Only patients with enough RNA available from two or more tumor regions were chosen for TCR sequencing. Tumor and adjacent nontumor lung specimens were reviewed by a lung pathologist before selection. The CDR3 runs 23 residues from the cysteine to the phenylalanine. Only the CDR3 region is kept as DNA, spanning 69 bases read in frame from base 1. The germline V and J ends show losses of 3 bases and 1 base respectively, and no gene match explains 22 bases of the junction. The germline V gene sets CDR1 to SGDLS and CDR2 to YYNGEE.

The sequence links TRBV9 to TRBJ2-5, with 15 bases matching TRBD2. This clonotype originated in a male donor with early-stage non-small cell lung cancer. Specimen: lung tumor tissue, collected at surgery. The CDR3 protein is CASSEKEDRGAGLAGGRQETQYF. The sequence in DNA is TGTGCCAGCAGCGAGAAAGAGGACAGGGGCGCCGGACTAGCGGGAGGGCGCCAAGAGACCCAGTACTTC.